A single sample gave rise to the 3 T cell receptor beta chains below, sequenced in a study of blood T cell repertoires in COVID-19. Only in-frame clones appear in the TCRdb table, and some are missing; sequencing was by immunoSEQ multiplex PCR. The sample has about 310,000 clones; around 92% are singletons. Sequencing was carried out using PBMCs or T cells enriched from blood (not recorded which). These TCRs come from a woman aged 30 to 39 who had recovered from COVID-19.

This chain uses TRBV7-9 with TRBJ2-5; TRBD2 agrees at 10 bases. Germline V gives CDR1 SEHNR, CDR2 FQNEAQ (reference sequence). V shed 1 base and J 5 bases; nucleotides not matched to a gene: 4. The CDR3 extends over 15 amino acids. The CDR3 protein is CASSLDLAGVETQYF. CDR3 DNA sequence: TGTGCCAGCAGCTTAGACCTAGCGGGAGTGGAGACCCAGTACTTC.

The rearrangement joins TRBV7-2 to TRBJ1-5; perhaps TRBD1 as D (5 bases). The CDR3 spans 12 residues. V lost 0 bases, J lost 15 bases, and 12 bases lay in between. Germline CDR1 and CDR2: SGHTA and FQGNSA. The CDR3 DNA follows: TGTGCCAGCAGCTTAGCGGGGCAGGTTCGGCATTTT. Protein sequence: CASSLAGQVRHF.

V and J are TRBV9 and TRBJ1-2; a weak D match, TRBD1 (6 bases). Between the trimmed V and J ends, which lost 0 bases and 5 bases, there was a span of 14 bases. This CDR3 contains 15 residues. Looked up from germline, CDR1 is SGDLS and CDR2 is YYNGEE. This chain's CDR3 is CASSVGGGPGYGYTF. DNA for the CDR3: TGTGCCAGCAGCGTAGGCGGGGGGCCAGGTTATGGCTACACCTTC.